This T cell receptor (beta chain) was profiled in a study of cytomegalovirus exposure and HLA in healthy donors. In the study overall: Unique TCR beta sequences numbering approximately 100 million came from 150 million to 200 million T cells in an earlier analysis. Study conclusions and caveats: A later analysis linked a missense variant in DCLRE1C to the trimming of TCR beta V and J genes. Associated with cytomegalovirus, according to the listing, were 170 or so TCR beta chains. Accurate predictions that matched the HLA-A and HLA-B alleles of most subjects were reportedly made from TCR beta sequences.

PCR primers comprised 60 Vbeta and 13 Jbeta primers. Method: immunoSEQ multiplex PCR; TCRdb's copy keeps in-frame clones and lacks some. Here the sample spans about 200,000 clones, around 90% being singletons. V lost 2 bases and J lost 5; bases outside the gene matches: 8. Per the germline V gene, CDR1 is SNHLY and CDR2 is FYNNEI. The CDR3 totals 16 residues. Worth noting for this clone: Antigen unknown.

The receptor's source is a boy between 2 and 10 years old in good health and CMV-seronegative. Sequenced material: PBMCs. V is TRBV2 and J is TRBJ2-5, with 10 bases aligning to TRBD2. The DNA of the CDR3 is TGTGCCAGCAGTGAAAAGCGGGGGGGAAGTTGGGAGACCCAGTACTTC. Translating gives CASSEKRGGSWETQYF.